This TCR beta chain was recorded in a study of tumor-infiltrating lymphocytes in primary liver carcinoma. The authors made TCR beta cDNA from about 500 ng total RNA with a constant-region primer. Three rounds of nested multiplex PCR with slightly modified ARM-PCR produced TCR beta libraries. The opening two PCR rounds, around 11 cycles each, paired TRBV1-TRBV30 forward primers with a C-beta reverse primer. Via MiXCR, TCRdb re-called the multiplex PCR reads, giving one row per CDR3 protein. The table lists tens of thousands of distinct CDR3 sequences, more than 60% of them singletons. The CDR3 is 15 residues long. Germline CDR1 is MNHNS and CDR2 is SASEGT. About this clonotype itself: Germline and junction disagree at one end, which may indicate a read error.

Co-extraction of both nucleic acids (RNA and DNA) used 20-30 mg of unsorted bulk tissue. This sequence joins TRBV6-1 and TRBJ1-1; a possible D gene is TRBD1 (5 bases). The material sequenced was tumor-adjacent normal liver tissue. The source is a woman in her twenties or thirties with primary liver carcinoma and hepatitis B virus infection. CDR3 sequence: CASSEGLEGPVEAFF. CDR3 in DNA: TGTGCCAGCAGTGAAGGCCTAGAGGGGCCCGTTGAAGCCTTCTTT.